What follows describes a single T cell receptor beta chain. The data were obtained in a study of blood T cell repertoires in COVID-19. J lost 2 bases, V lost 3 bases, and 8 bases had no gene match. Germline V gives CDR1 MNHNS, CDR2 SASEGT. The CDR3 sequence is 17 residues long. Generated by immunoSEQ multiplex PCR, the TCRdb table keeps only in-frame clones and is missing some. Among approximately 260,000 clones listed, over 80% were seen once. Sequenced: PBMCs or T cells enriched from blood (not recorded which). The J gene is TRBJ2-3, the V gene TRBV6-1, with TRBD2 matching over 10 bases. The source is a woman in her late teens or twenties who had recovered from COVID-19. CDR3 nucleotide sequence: TGTGCCAGCAGTGAGGCTAGCGGGAGAGTGAACACAGATACGCAGTATTTT. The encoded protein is CASSEASGRVNTDTQYF.